Sequencing of this T cell receptor beta chain was carried out in a study of T cell repertoires in cytomegalovirus infection. Study-level information: Public TCR beta signature analysis indicated the presence of both CMV infection and matching HLA type. Study-level results: Totalled public TCR beta family frequency picked out people who carried CMV plus the relevant HLA. The ex vivo response was dominated by HLA-C-restricted CMV-specific TCR beta clonotypes.

The CDR3 consists of 15 residues. The trim removed 2 bases at V and 7 bases at J, leaving 5 bases unmatched. Germline V gives CDR1 MNHEY, CDR2 SVGAGI. In TCRdb, the reads were re-called with MiXCR into one record per CDR3 protein. Of 65,000 to 90,000 distinct CDR3 sequences in the sample, 3.5% to 4.5% were seen once. This clonotype was detected ten times or more. Its antigen is as yet unknown. The genes are TRBV6-5 and TRBJ1-6; 7 nucleotides match TRBD1. This sequence originates from a human donor in good health (CMV status not recorded). Some clones in this sample may be carry-over from other donors' samples. Sequenced sample: PBMCs. In DNA form, the CDR3 reads TGTGCCAGCAGTTACAGTCCAGGGGGAAATTCACCCCTCCACTTT. Residues: CASSYSPGGNSPLHF.